The 8 T cell receptor beta chains reported below all come from one sample, sequenced in a study of tumor and adjacent non-tumor tissue in lung cancer. No cell sorting was done before RNA was extracted from the tissue. This non-tumor lung sample came from over 3 cm beyond the tumor edge. A modified ARM-PCR protocol with three rounds of nested PCR amplified TCRbeta. TCRdb redid the calling of the multiplex PCR reads with MiXCR, one entry per CDR3 protein. The repertoire holds around 76,000 distinct CDR3 sequences, with approximately 82% as singletons. Sequenced: distant non-tumor lung tissue. These TCRs come from a man between 65 and 85 years old with non-small cell lung cancer.

A word on this clonotype: One end of the junction does not line up with germline, which may come from a read error. The chain employs TRBV5-4 and TRBJ1-6; D is unresolved. CDR3 length equals 14 residues. Germline V gene data show CDR1 as SGHNT and CDR2 as YYREEE (reference sequence). The CDR3 region has the DNA TGTGCCAGCAGCTTGCCACCACGGGGATCACCCCTCCAGTTT. It yields the protein CASSLPPRGSPLQF.

To note about this clonotype: A much larger clone is a single base away; this may be a read error. The chain uses TRBV6-5 and TRBJ2-7, with D perhaps matching TRBD1 (7 bases). CDR3 length: 15 amino acids. CDR1 is MNHEY and CDR2 is SVGAGI in the germline V gene. The CDR3, as DNA: TGTGCCAGCAGACAACAGCAGGGGGGTACCTACGAGCCGTACTTC. This gives the protein CASRQQQGGTYEPYF.

This clonotype came up once. V usage is TRBV4-1 and J usage is TRBJ2-1, with D perhaps TRBD1 (6 bases). Deletions cut 7 bases from V and 9 bases from J, with 19 bases between. The CDR3 is 14 amino acids. CDR1 and CDR2 from the germline V gene are MGHRA and YSYEKL. CDR3 loop: CASNQVGEGVEQFF. For the CDR3, the DNA is TGCGCCAGCAACCAGGTGGGCGAGGGGGTTGAGCAGTTCTTC.

Only one count was recorded for this clonotype. It is likely a read error, because the conserved phenylalanine at the end of the CDR3 is missing. The chain joins TRBV10-2 to TRBJ2-3; D remains unclear. The CDR3 contains 14 residues. With 7 bases removed from V and 12 bases from J, the gap between germline ends came to 23 bases. Germline loops: CDR1 WSHSY, CDR2 SAAADI. The CDR3 reads CASTSGNSTDKQYY. The CDR3 DNA follows: TGCGCCAGCACCTCTGGCAATAGCACAGATAAACAGTATTAT.

The chain employs TRBV29-1 and TRBJ2-5; a possible D gene is TRBD1 (6 bases). The germline V gene has CDR1 SQVTM and CDR2 ANQGSEA. The CDR3 length is 13 residues. Here the CDR3 reads CNAADRYQETQYF. The CDR3 DNA is TGCAATGCGGCCGACAGGTACCAAGAGACCCAGTACTTC.

A note on this clonotype: At one of its ends the junction is not consistent with the germline gene, which may arise from a read error. This chain links TRBV12-3 or TRBV12-4 with TRBJ1-5; D remains unclear. The CDR3 runs 12 residues. CDR3 region: CTSSPVGQTQHF. As DNA, the CDR3 is TGTACCAGCAGTCCCGTTGGCCAGACCCAGCATTTT.

This clonotype appeared many times. The chain links TRBV6-5 to TRBJ2-7, with 11 bases lining up with TRBD2. Per germline, CDR1 MNHEY and CDR2 SVGAGI. This CDR3 comprises 15 residues. The ends lost 4 bases at V and 2 bases at J; junction bases unmatched: 4. The CDR3 loop is CASSLTSGTPYEQYF. The CDR3 nucleotides read TGTGCCAGCAGTTTGACTAGCGGGACTCCCTACGAGCAGTACTTC.

This clonotype was counted only a few times. This may be a read error: a much more frequent sequence differs by one nucleotide. The V call is TRBV5-1, the J call TRBJ1-4; no definite D call. The CDR3 contains 13 residues. Germline lookup yields CDR1 SGHRS and CDR2 YFSETQ. CDR3 loop: CANSVQLNEKLFF. As DNA, the CDR3 is TGCGCCAACAGCGTCCAGCTTAATGAAAAACTGTTTTTT.